These 5 T cell receptor beta chains were sequenced from one sample in a study of T-cell memory formation after mild COVID-19. TCRdb itself ran the 5' RACE reads through MiXCR, one entry per CDR3 protein. The sample gives about 620,000 distinct CDR3 sequences, under 20% of which show up once; 12% is in the top ten. The sample consisted of PBMCs or a T cell subset sorted from them (not recorded which). These receptors came from an adult woman who had mild COVID-19 (a few samples of this study predate the infection). Cell type and time point are not known.

The V gene is TRBV20-1, the J gene TRBJ2-7; possible D gene TRBD1, 6 bases. CDR1 and CDR2 from the germline V gene are DFQATT and SNEGSKA (reference sequence). V dropped 1 base and J dropped 8 bases, with 15 bases sitting between them. CDR3 size: 13 residues. The CDR3 sequence is CSARGRTVWQQYF. The CDR3, as DNA: TGCAGTGCTAGAGGCCGGACAGTCTGGCAGCAGTACTTC.

The rearrangement uses TRBV2 and TRBJ1-5; D not certain. Germline CDR1 SNHLY, CDR2 FYNNEI. This CDR3 spans 14 amino acids. V was trimmed by 4 bases and J by 2 bases, leaving 9 bases between them. The CDR3 DNA is TGTGCCAGCAGTGCCCAGTTGGGCAATCAGCCCCAGCATTTT. Protein product: CASSAQLGNQPQHF.

The rearrangement links TRBV19 to TRBJ2-2; D is undetermined. The germline V gene encodes CDR1 LNHDA and CDR2 SQIVND (reference sequence). This CDR3 is built from 15 residues. Trimming removed 5 bases from V and 1 base from J, with 11 bases in between. The DNA for the CDR3 is TGTGCCAGTAGTGCTTTCGAGCAGAACACCGGGGAGCTGTTTTTT. Amino acid sequence: CASSAFEQNTGELFF.

This clonotype was counted many times. The rearrangement joins TRBV20-1 to TRBJ2-7, with a weak D call TRBD2 (5 bases). The CDR3 spans 14 residues. V was shortened by 5 bases and J by 6 bases, with 20 bases between the two germline ends. Germline CDR1 is DFQATT and CDR2 is SNEGSKA (reference sequence). The DNA for the CDR3 is TGCAGTGCTGCCCAGCCGAGGGCTCGGATCGAGCAGTACTTC. Amino acid sequence: CSAAQPRARIEQYF.

This clonotype was observed a handful of times. This sequence joins TRBV7-2 and TRBJ2-7; TRBD1 is a possible D gene (6 bases). V lost 6 bases to trimming and J lost 3 bases, with 12 bases between them. The length of the CDR3 is 13 residues. The germline CDR1 and CDR2 sequences are SGHTA and FQGNSA. The CDR3 DNA reads TGTGCCAGCAGTCGACAGGACCTCTACGAGCAGTACTTC. Translation gives CASSRQDLYEQYF.